This section outlines one T cell receptor (beta chain) sequence together with its context. Authors' data handling: Estimation of nucleated cell counts was performed using reference gene primer amplification. Profiling relied on immunoSEQ multiplex PCR, and the TCRdb table lists in-frame clones only, not all of them. D and trimming were read from the DNA, whereas the V and J calls and clone size are those reported in that table. Here the sample spans about 270,000 clones, approximately 90% being singletons. The study assigned cohorts using participant-reported clinical history. Those designated as exposed participants met a COVID-19 case within 2 weeks before study entry. The record originates from a study of blood T cell repertoires in COVID-19. Germline trimming cut 7 bases from V and 6 bases from J; bases unmatched to any gene: 8. The germline V gene encodes CDR1 MDHEN and CDR2 SYDVKM. This CDR3 is 14 amino acids long.

V and J are TRBV28 and TRBJ2-2; 7 bases are a match to TRBD2. Sequenced input: PBMCs or T cells enriched from blood (not recorded which). The clonotype originates from a man in his forties who had been exposed to COVID-19. The CDR3 protein is CASNRRGGPGELFF. CDR3 DNA: TGTGCCAGCAACAGAAGGGGAGGGCCCGGGGAGCTGTTTTTT. Filled out from reference TRBV28 and TRBJ2-2, the complete variable domain reads DVKVTQSSRYLVKRTGEKVFLECVQDMDHENMFWYRQDPGLGLRLIYFSYDVKMKEKGDIPEGYSVSREKKERFSLILESASTNQTSMYLCASNRRGGPGELFFGEGSRLTVL.